This entry concerns a single T cell receptor (beta chain). Its target is unknown. These data originate in a study of CXCR3-negative and CXCR3-positive naive CD8 T cells. Overall study context: The TRB read total, around 140 million, broke down to about 1.5 +/- 0.3 million reads per library.

Overall study results and limits: The study found that naive CXCR3-negative and CXCR3-positive cells shared TRBV-TRBJ usage, while memory cells differed. The TRB CDR3s that CXCR3-positive naive cells carried were more hydrophobic than those of CXCR3-negative naive cells.

CD45RO-CCR7+CD27+CD95- characterized naive CD8+ T cells. The CDR3 is 15 residues long. Germline V gene sequence: CDR1 SGHVS, CDR2 FNYEAQ. The method, 5' RACE with UMI labels, was used to prepare the TRB cDNA libraries. Reprocessing the 5' RACE reads, TCRdb reports a single entry for every CDR3 protein and omits DNA. The sample holds some 150,000 distinct CDR3 sequences. This TCR was sampled from a human donor in good health. Some clones in this sample may be carry-over from other donors' samples. Sequences were obtained from naive CXCR3+ CD8+ T cells from blood. Subset described: CD45RO-CCR7+CD27+CD95- naive CD8+ T cells expressing CXCR3 (TNR3+). The J gene is TRBJ2-5, the V gene TRBV7-6; TCRdb reports TRBD1, a call that lacks DNA to check it against. The CDR3 protein is CASSLRAAWGETQYF.